This T cell receptor beta chain emerged from a study of blood T cell repertoires in COVID-19. Method: immunoSEQ multiplex PCR; TCRdb's copy keeps in-frame clones and lacks some. The repertoire has around 450,000 clones, roughly 88% of them found once; the top ten carry 0.6%. The J segment lost 7 bases and the V segment lost 6 bases, leaving 10 bases of the junction unmatched. The CDR3 is made up of 15 amino acids. The V gene's germline CDR1 is MNHEY and CDR2 SVGAGI. The receptor was isolated from a man aged 18 to 30 who had recovered from COVID-19. V gene TRBV6-5 combines with J gene TRBJ2-7; 12 positions agree with TRBD1. The sequencing input was PBMCs or T cells enriched from blood (not recorded which). CDR3 sequence: CASRTPGQGAEEQYF. The DNA for the CDR3 is TGTGCCAGCAGAACTCCGGGACAGGGGGCGGAAGAGCAGTACTTC.